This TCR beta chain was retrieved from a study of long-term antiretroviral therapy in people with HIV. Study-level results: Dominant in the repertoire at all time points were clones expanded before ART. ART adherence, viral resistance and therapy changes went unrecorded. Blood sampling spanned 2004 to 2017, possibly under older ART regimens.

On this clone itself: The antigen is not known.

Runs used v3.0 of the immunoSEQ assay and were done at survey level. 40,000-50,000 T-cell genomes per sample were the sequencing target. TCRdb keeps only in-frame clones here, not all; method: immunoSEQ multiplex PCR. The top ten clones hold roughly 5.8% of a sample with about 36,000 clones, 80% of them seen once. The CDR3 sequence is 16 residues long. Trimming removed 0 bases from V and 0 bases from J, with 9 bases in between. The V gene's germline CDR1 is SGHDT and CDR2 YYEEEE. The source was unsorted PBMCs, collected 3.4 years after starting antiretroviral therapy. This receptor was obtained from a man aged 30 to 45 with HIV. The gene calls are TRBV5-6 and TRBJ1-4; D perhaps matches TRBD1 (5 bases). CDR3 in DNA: TGTGCCAGCAGCTTGGTAGGGGACTCAACTAATGAAAAACTGTTTTTT. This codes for CASSLVGDSTNEKLFF.